These 22 T cell receptor beta chains were sequenced from one sample in a study of T cell repertoires in cytomegalovirus infection. TCRdb re-derived calls from the reads in MiXCR, one entry per CDR3 protein. Altogether about 920,000 distinct CDR3 sequences are present, approximately 31% being singletons, with the ten largest covering around 15%. The antigens of these receptors remain unknown. This sample comprised cultured CD8+ T cells from PBMCs, obtained from culture after CMV antigen stimulation. These receptors came from a human donor in good health (CMV status not recorded). Some clones in this sample may be carry-over from other donors' samples.

The gene calls are TRBV7-4 and TRBJ2-5; D unresolved. Trimming stripped 10 bases from V and 5 bases from J, with 17 bases between. CDR1 and CDR2 from the germline V gene are SGHVT and SQSDAQ. The CDR3 length is 13 residues. The CDR3 bases are TGTGCCACCGTTAGTAGACTTCTCGAGACCCAGTACTTC. Translating it yields CATVSRLLETQYF.

This clonotype has just a few counts. The chain links TRBV4-1 to TRBJ2-1, with 8 bases lining up with TRBD2. Germline V gene sequence: CDR1 MGHRA, CDR2 YSYEKL. This CDR3 is 15 amino acids long. V was clipped by 4 bases and J by 7 bases; unmatched bases: 9. Here the CDR3 DNA reads TGCGCCAGCAGCCCACGCCCGGGGGGGCCGAATGAGCAGTTCTTC. Translation: CASSPRPGGPNEQFF.

The chain employs TRBV15 and TRBJ2-1, with 8 nucleotides matching TRBD1. The V gene's germline CDR1 is LNHNV and CDR2 YYDKDF (reference sequence). Losses at the gene ends were 2 bases for V and 10 bases for J; bases not matched to a gene: 10. The CDR3 runs to 15 residues. CDR3 in amino acids: CATSRSRTGTVEQFF. CDR3 DNA sequence: TGTGCCACCAGCAGATCACGGACAGGGACAGTGGAGCAGTTCTTC.

CDR3 protein: CASSFTKTGWSGELFF. DNA of the CDR3: TGTGCCAGCAGCTTTACTAAGACAGGCTGGAGCGGGGAGCTGTTTTTT. This chain connects TRBV7-8 to TRBJ2-2, with a tentative D call TRBD1 (6 bases). V lost 3 bases and J lost 7, with 18 bases in between. Germline V CDR1 and CDR2: SGHVS, FQNEAQ. This CDR3 has 16 residues.

This clonotype was counted a few times. The chain recombines TRBV7-9 with TRBJ2-1; 7 nucleotides align to TRBD1. V gave up 5 bases and J gave up 15 bases; unmatched junction bases: 7. Germline loops: CDR1 SEHNR, CDR2 FQNEAQ (reference sequence). The CDR3 contains 11 residues. DNA for the CDR3: TGTGCCAGCAGCAACTCGGGACAGCTGTTCTTC. Its translation: CASSNSGQLFF.

This clonotype has a handful of counts. The V gene is TRBV7-9, the J gene TRBJ2-1; 11 bases are a match to TRBD2. The CDR3 consists of 17 residues. The V and J ends lost 5 bases and 5 bases, in that order; junction bases with no gene match: 11. Germline CDR1 is SEHNR and CDR2 is FQNEAQ (reference sequence). For the CDR3, the DNA is TGTGCCAGCAGCGGGCTAGCGGGGGGCCCCTACGACAATGAGCAGTTCTTC. Translation gives CASSGLAGGPYDNEQFF.

The chain carries TRBV11-2 and TRBJ2-1; TRBD2 agrees at 16 bases. The germline gives CDR1 SGHAT, CDR2 FQNNGV. The CDR3 sequence is 21 residues long. Germline trimming cut 1 base from V and 3 bases from J; bases unmatched to any gene: 12. The CDR3 DNA sequence: TGTGCCAGCAGCTTAGGGGGCGCCGGGACTAGCGGGGGGGCTTTCTACAATGAGCAGTTCTTC. This gives the protein CASSLGGAGTSGGAFYNEQFF.

In this sample, this clonotype turned up many times. The chain employs TRBV7-2 and TRBJ1-5; tentatively, D is TRBD1 (5 bases). Germline-derived CDR1 and CDR2 are SGHTA and FQGNSA. V gave up 2 bases and J gave up 6 bases, with 14 bases separating them. This CDR3 spans 15 amino acids. CDR3 nucleotide sequence: TGTGCCAGCAGCTTATTCCCCGCCGGGACTCAGCCCCAGCATTTT. Protein sequence: CASSLFPAGTQPQHF.

This clonotype has just a few counts. The chain couples TRBV6-4 to TRBJ2-1, with D possibly called TRBD1 or TRBD2 (5 bases each). The germline V and J ends were trimmed by 0 bases and 8 bases, with 17 bases remaining between them. The CDR3 loop spans 16 amino acids. Germline V gene data show CDR1 as MRHNA and CDR2 as SNTAGT. CDR3 bases: TGTGCCAGCAGTGACTCGAGTGGGGGTACCAGGGATGAGCAGTTCTTC. Translation: CASSDSSGGTRDEQFF.

There are a few counts of this clonotype. V gene TRBV18 combines with J gene TRBJ1-1; TRBD1 is a possible D gene (6 bases). The CDR3 is 15 amino acids. In germline, CDR1 is KGHSH, CDR2 LQKENI. V lost 3 bases, J lost 2 bases, and 13 bases lay in between. The CDR3 bases are TGTGCCAGCTCACCCACCGGGACATACAACACTGAAGCTTTCTTT. It translates to CASSPTGTYNTEAFF.

V gene TRBV7-3 combines with J gene TRBJ1-2, with TRBD1 matching over 8 bases. Trimming cost V 4 bases and J 0 bases; bases outside gene matches: 7. The germline gives CDR1 SGHTA, CDR2 FQGTGA. The CDR3 spans 16 residues. CDR3 DNA: TGTGCCAGCAGCTCACCGGACAGGGCCTCTAACTATGGCTACACCTTC. It yields the protein CASSSPDRASNYGYTF.

The chain employs TRBV6-5 and TRBJ2-2, with TRBD2 as a possible D gene (5 bases). Germline-derived CDR1 and CDR2 are MNHEY and SVGAGI. The CDR3 consists of 16 residues. With 2 bases removed from V and 4 bases from J, the gap between germline ends came to 14 bases. The CDR3, as DNA: TGTGCCAGCAGTTACAGTGGGCCGAGGGTCACCGGGGAGCTGTTTTTT. It codes for CASSYSGPRVTGELFF.

In its sample, this clonotype was seen many times. The rearrangement links TRBV7-9 to TRBJ2-2, with a tentative D call TRBD2 (5 bases). Per the germline V gene, CDR1 is SEHNR and CDR2 is FQNEAQ (reference sequence). V lost 1 base, J lost 0 bases, and 9 bases lay in between. The CDR3 contains 16 residues. This chain's CDR3 is CASSLVGGANTGELFF. CDR3 in DNA: TGTGCCAGCAGCTTAGTTGGAGGCGCGAACACCGGGGAGCTGTTTTTT. The complete variable domain, with remaining parts taken from reference TRBV7-9 and TRBJ2-2, reads DTGVSQNPRHKITKRGQNVTFRCDPISEHNRLYWYRQTLGQGPEFLTYFQNEAQLEKSRLLSDRFSAERPKGSFSTLEIQRTEQGDSAMYLCASSLVGGANTGELFFGEGSRLTVL.

The chain uses TRBV20-1 and TRBJ1-1; maybe TRBD1 (5 bases). Trimming cost V 4 bases and J 1 base, with 10 bases left between them. Germline CDR1 and CDR2: DFQATT and SNEGSKA (reference sequence). CDR3 length equals 13 residues. The CDR3 here is CSANFGTNTEAFF. The CDR3, as DNA: TGCAGTGCTAACTTCGGGACGAACACTGAAGCTTTCTTT.

As for this clonotype: A much larger clonotype is one base distant, so this may be a read error. The rearrangement joins TRBV7-6 to TRBJ1-5, with 7 positions matching TRBD1. This CDR3 has 16 residues. Germline assignment: CDR1 SGHVS and CDR2 FNYEAQ. The CDR3 DNA reads TGTGCCAACAGCCCAGGGGTGACAGGGAATAATCAGCCCCAGCATTTT. This gives the protein CANSPGVTGNNQPQHF.

In this sample, this clonotype turned up a few times. V is TRBV7-9 and J is TRBJ2-2, with 16 bases matching TRBD2. The CDR3 runs to 19 residues. Germline CDR1 SEHNR, CDR2 FQNEAQ (reference sequence). The junction had 12 bases not matched to a gene; V was cut back by 8 bases and J by 3 bases. The CDR3 region has the DNA TGTGCCAGCTACAAAACCGGGACTAGCGGGGGGGCCTACACCGGGGAGCTGTTTTTT. It encodes CASYKTGTSGGAYTGELFF.

This sequence joins TRBV14 and TRBJ2-3; D remains ambiguous. CDR3 length: 16 residues. V gave up 0 bases and J gave up 0 bases, with 10 bases separating them. Germline lookup yields CDR1 SGHDN and CDR2 FVKESK. In nucleotides, the CDR3 is TGTGCCAGCAGCCAAGACGAGAGCCGTAGCACAGATACGCAGTATTTT. Its translation: CASSQDESRSTDTQYF.

This clonotype has just a few counts. The genes are TRBV6-5 and TRBJ2-5; 8 nucleotides match TRBD2. Trimming took 0 bases from V and 2 from J; bases not matched to a gene: 2. The CDR3 is 15 residues long. Germline values: CDR1 MNHEY, CDR2 SVGAGI. CDR3 nucleotide sequence: TGTGCCAGCAGTTACTCGGTAGCGGGACAAGAGACCCAGTACTTC. Encoded protein: CASSYSVAGQETQYF.

This clonotype was seen more than once but under ten times. This chain connects TRBV13 to TRBJ1-1; 10 nucleotides agree with TRBD1. V lost 4 bases and J lost 0; bases outside the gene matches: 8. The CDR3 has 17 amino acids. Germline-derived CDR1 and CDR2 are PRHDT and FYEKMQ (reference sequence). This chain's CDR3 is CASSSSGTGAMNTEAFF. Written as DNA, the CDR3 is TGTGCCAGCAGCTCAAGTGGGACAGGGGCCATGAACACTGAAGCTTTCTTT. Full variable domain (missing parts from reference TRBV13 and TRBJ1-1): AAGVIQSPRHLIKEKRETATLKCYPIPRHDTVYWYQQGPGQDPQFLISFYEKMQSDKGSIPDRFSAQQFSDYHSELNMSSLELGDSALYFCASSSSGTGAMNTEAFFGQGTRLTVV.

This clonotype turned up a few times. The chain couples TRBV10-3 to TRBJ1-6; 8 nucleotides line up with TRBD1. The germline V gene has CDR1 ENHRY and CDR2 SYGVKD. Trimming took 3 bases from V and 11 from J; bases not matched to a gene: 6. This CDR3 spans 14 amino acids. As DNA, the CDR3 is TGTGCCATCAGTGAAGCCCAGGGGGCTCCACCCCTCCACTTT. As protein: CAISEAQGAPPLHF.

This clonotype has just a few counts. This sequence joins TRBV18 and TRBJ1-2, with 7 bases lining up with TRBD1. CDR3 length equals 15 residues. With 3 bases clipped from V and 2 bases from J, the junction kept 6 bases outside the gene matches. Germline V gene lookup returns CDR1 KGHSH and CDR2 LQKENI. The CDR3 nucleotides read TGTGCCAGCTCACCTGCCGGGACAGAAAACTATGGCTACACCTTC. Amino acids: CASSPAGTENYGYTF.

The chain recombines TRBV7-8 with TRBJ2-2; D is uncertain. V lost 1 base to trimming and J lost 3 bases, with 12 bases between them. The germline V gene has CDR1 SGHVS and CDR2 FQNEAQ. The CDR3 extends over 16 amino acids. The CDR3 bases are TGTGCCAGCAGCTTAGAATCCGGGCCGTACACCGGGGAGCTGTTTTTT. It yields the protein CASSLESGPYTGELFF.